This record covers a single T cell receptor beta chain. Its antigen is as yet unknown. These data belong to a study of a mutant IDH1 vaccine in newly diagnosed glioma. Study at large: Mean patient age was around 40 years; approximately 62% were male and approximately 40% female. Beforehand, treatment had been radiotherapy, temozolomide, or both; the majority received both. General observations from the study: Of the patients, less than 95% had vaccine-induced immune responses. Changes to the top peripheral T cell clonotypes appeared unrelated to pseudoprogression.

Data came from immunoSEQ multiplex PCR; TCRdb stores just in-frame clones and leaves some out. The sample lists 23,000 or so clones; less than 80% were seen once. Time point in this sample: week 11, during vaccination. A single vaccine dose contained 300 ug of mutant IDH1 20-mer peptide, and topical imiquimod was used with it. The CDR3 length is 16 residues. Looked up from germline, CDR1 is SGHRS and CDR2 is YFSETQ. This TCR came from a man between 35 and 55 years old with glioma. The V gene is TRBV5-1, the J gene TRBJ2-5; 8 bases map to TRBD2. Gene TRBJ2-7 matches the end of the DNA better, so the J call may be wrong. Specimen: PBMCs, collected from a glioma patient whose treatment included an IDH1 peptide vaccine. The CDR3 protein is CASSLHTSGGTYEQYF. The CDR3 DNA reads as TGCGCCAGCAGCTTGCATACTAGCGGAGGGACCTACGAGCAGTACTTC.